The sample holds many counts of the clone carrying this T cell receptor (beta chain). Its antigen is still unknown. Every molecule of TCR cDNA had its own unique molecular identifier. TCRdb re-derived calls from the 5' RACE reads in MiXCR, one entry per CDR3 protein. This table has about 26,000 distinct CDR3 sequences, roughly 5.6% appearing once. CDR3 length: 15 residues. V lost 0 bases to trimming and J lost 6 bases, with 15 bases between them. In germline, CDR1 is LGHNA, CDR2 YSLEER. This record belongs to a study of spatial heterogeneity in lung cancer. Study summary: Where available, sequencing covered follow-up PBMC samples, taken at a median of approximately 24 months after resection. As counted in raw reads, each unique TCR and UMI combination appeared more than ten times on average. Findings and limits, study-wide: In blood, ubiquitous expanded tumor TCRs appeared more at resection than follow-up.

Time point specified: blood at routine non-recurrence follow-up after resection. Tumor, nontumor lung or frozen PBMC supplied whole RNA that was sequenced unsorted. This material consisted of PBMCs, taken at follow-up. This receptor was identified in a male donor with early-stage non-small cell lung cancer. The gene calls are TRBV4-3 and TRBJ2-7, with D perhaps assigned TRBD1 or TRBD2 (5 bases each). For the CDR3, the DNA is TGCGCCAGCAGCCAAGATATGGGACCTTCCAGCGAGCAGTACTTC. Translated, it gives CASSQDMGPSSEQYF.